The clone carrying this TCR beta chain showed up many times. TCRdb called the RT-PCR reads again in MiXCR, with one record for every CDR3 protein. The sample lists about 700,000 distinct CDR3 sequences; approximately 14% were seen once. The CDR3 has 14 residues. With 2 bases clipped from V and 6 bases from J, the junction kept 6 bases outside the gene matches. Germline CDR1 SGHRS, CDR2 YFSETQ. The chain recombines TRBV5-1 with TRBJ2-7; 9 nucleotides align to TRBD2. This receptor was identified in a female donor in good health, serving as a healthy control. Sequenced: memory CD4+ T cells from blood. CDR3: CASSFSGGPSEQYF. CDR3 nucleotide sequence: TGCGCCAGCAGCTTCAGCGGGGGGCCCTCCGAGCAGTACTTC.